This T cell receptor beta chain is from a study of CD8+CD57+ T cells in acquired aplastic anemia. This clonotype appeared many times. It was genomic DNA that served as the template for profiling TCR beta VDJ and CDR3. Via MiXCR, TCRdb re-called the reads, giving one row per CDR3 protein. The sample contains 250,000 to 350,000 distinct CDR3 sequences, 45% to 70% of which appear only once. V lost 10 bases, J lost 5 bases, and 8 bases stayed unmatched. Germline V gene sequence: CDR1 SGHAT, CDR2 FQDESV (reference sequence). The CDR3 runs to 14 residues. The TCR was taken from a human donor with severe aplastic anemia or a healthy control (not recorded which). The rearrangement links TRBV11-1 to TRBJ2-3, with 11 bases fitting TRBD2. Sequencing input: sorted CD4+, CD8+, or CD8+CD57+ T cells (not recorded which) from PBMCs. DNA of the CDR3: TGTGCCACAGGACTAGCGGGCTCTTTAGATACGCAGTATTTT. Amino acids: CATGLAGSLDTQYF.